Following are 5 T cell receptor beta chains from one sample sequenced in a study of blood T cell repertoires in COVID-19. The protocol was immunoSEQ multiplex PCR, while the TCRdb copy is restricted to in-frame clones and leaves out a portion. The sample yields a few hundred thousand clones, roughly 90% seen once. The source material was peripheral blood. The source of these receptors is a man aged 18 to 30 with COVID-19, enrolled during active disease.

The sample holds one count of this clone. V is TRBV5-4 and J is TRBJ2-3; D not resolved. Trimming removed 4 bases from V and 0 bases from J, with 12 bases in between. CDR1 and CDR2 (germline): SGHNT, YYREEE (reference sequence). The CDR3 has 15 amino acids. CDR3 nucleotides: TGTGCCAGCAGCCAAAAAAAACAGAGCACAGATACGCAGTATTTT. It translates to CASSQKKQSTDTQYF.

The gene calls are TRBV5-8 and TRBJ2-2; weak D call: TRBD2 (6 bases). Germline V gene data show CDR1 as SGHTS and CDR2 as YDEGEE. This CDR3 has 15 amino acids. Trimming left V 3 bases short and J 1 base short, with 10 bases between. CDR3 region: CASSSFSGNTGELFF. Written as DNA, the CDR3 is TGTGCCAGCAGCTCTTTTAGCGGGAACACCGGGGAGCTGTTTTTT.

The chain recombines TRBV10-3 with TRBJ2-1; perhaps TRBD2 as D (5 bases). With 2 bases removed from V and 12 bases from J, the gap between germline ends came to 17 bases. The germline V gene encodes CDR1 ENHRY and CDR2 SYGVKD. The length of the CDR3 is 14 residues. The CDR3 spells CAISEPSADLRQFF. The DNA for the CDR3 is TGTGCCATCAGTGAGCCGTCCGCGGACTTGCGGCAGTTCTTC.

The CDR3 loop is CASSLDRNTEAFF. CDR3 nucleotide sequence: TGTGCCAGCAGCTTGGACAGAAACACTGAAGCTTTCTTT. The chain couples TRBV11-1 to TRBJ1-1; perhaps TRBD1 as D (6 bases). The V end was cut by 3 bases, the J end by 2 bases, with 7 bases between. Germline CDR1 and CDR2: SGHAT and FQDESV (reference sequence). The CDR3 runs to 13 residues.

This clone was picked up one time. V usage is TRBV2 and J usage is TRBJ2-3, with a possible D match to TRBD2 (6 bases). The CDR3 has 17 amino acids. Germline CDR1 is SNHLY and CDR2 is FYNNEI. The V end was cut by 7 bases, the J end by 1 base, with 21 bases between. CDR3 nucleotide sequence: TGTGCCAGCACCCGGAGGCCGGGACTCTCCCGCACAGATACGCAGTATTTT. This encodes CASTRRPGLSRTDTQYF.